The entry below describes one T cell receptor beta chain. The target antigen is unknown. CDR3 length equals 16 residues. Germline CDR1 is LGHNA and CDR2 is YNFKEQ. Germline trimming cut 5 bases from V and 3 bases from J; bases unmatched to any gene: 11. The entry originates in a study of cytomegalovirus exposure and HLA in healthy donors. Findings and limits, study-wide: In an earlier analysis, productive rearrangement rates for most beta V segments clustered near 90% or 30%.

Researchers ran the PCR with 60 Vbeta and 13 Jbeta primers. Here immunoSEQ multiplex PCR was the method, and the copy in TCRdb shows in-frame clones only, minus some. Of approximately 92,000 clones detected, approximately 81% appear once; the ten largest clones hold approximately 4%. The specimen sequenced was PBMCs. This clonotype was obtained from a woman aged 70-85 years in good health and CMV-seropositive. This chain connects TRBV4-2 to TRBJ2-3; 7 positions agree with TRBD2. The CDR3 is CASSNGMGGGTDTQYF. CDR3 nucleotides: TGTGCCAGCAGCAATGGTATGGGCGGGGGTACAGATACGCAGTATTTT.